This TCR beta chain was retrieved from a study of shared T cell receptors in the human thymus. There are 19 residues in the CDR3. CDR1 MDHEN and CDR2 SYDVKM come from the germline V gene. Trimming pared 5 bases from V and 3 bases from J, leaving 27 bases between. The data were produced by immunoSEQ multiplex PCR, yet TCRdb's version contains in-frame clones alone and is incomplete. The table includes about 380,000 clones, around 95% detected once. This clonotype was sampled from a human donor. Sequencing used thymocytes. The V call is TRBV28, the J call TRBJ2-3; D may be TRBD1 or TRBD2 (7 bases each). Here the CDR3 reads CASSRGPGWEGARTDTQYF. The CDR3 DNA follows: TGTGCCAGCAGTAGGGGTCCCGGATGGGAGGGGGCCAGAACAGATACGCAGTATTTT.